This entry is about one T cell receptor beta chain. Vbeta (60) and Jbeta (13) primers were used in the PCR. Original methodology: Later reanalysis found 75 million to 95 million unique TCR beta chains, around 11 million of them shared. The table came from immunoSEQ multiplex PCR; TCRdb's copy has only in-frame clones and leaves some out. For V, J and clone size, that table is used; D and trimming come from the DNA. The sample shows about 190,000 clones, 80% to 85% of them seen only once. This sample is drawn from a study of cytomegalovirus exposure and HLA in healthy donors. The sample taken for sequencing was PBMCs. The receptor's source is a woman in her forties in good health and CMV-seronegative.

CDR3 in amino acids: CASSLDPGLAGRDTQYF. For the CDR3, the DNA is TGTGCCAGCAGCTTAGATCCCGGGCTAGCGGGGAGGGATACGCAGTATTTT. V is TRBV7-2 and J is TRBJ2-3, with 9 bases identical to TRBD2. The CDR3 covers 17 residues. J was trimmed by 6 bases and V by 1 base; bases with no gene match: 11. In germline, CDR1 is SGHTA, CDR2 FQGNSA.